This T cell receptor beta chain was identified in a study of blood T cell repertoires in COVID-19. Across the study: Specimens from acute and convalescent COVID-19 originated in the United States, Italy and Spain. T cells, B-cell-depleted T cells, or PBMCs provided the cDNA or gDNA that served as material.

The CDR3 contains 14 residues. V trimming: 8 bases; J trimming: 6 bases; junction bases outside the gene matches: 10. CDR1 LGHNA and CDR2 YSLEER come from the germline V gene. How the authors handled the data: Reference gene primer amplification yielded estimated nucleated cell counts. The data were produced by immunoSEQ multiplex PCR, yet TCRdb's version contains in-frame clones alone and is incomplete. V, J and clone size are those of that table, while D and trimming were read from the DNA. Among about 260,000 clones listed, 86% were seen once. This receptor was taken from a woman between 50 and 59 years old who had recovered from COVID-19. The sequencing sample was made of PBMCs or T cells enriched from blood (not recorded which). J is TRBJ1-2 and V is TRBV4-3; 9 positions match TRBD1. The CDR3 region is CASAQDRGSNGYTF. For the CDR3, the DNA is TGCGCCAGCGCGCAGGACAGGGGAAGCAATGGCTACACCTTC.